These 10 T cell receptor beta chains came from one sample sequenced in a study of blood T cell repertoires in COVID-19. Data came from immunoSEQ multiplex PCR; TCRdb stores just in-frame clones and leaves some out. The sample has approximately 72,000 clones, roughly nine tenths seen once. Sample: peripheral blood. The receptors here all came from a woman between 55 and 75 years old with acute or convalescent COVID-19.

This chain joins TRBV28 and TRBJ1-6; 9 bases are shared with TRBD1. Germline CDR1 and CDR2: MDHEN and SYDVKM. V was pared by 7 bases and J by 9 bases, with 7 bases of the junction left unmatched. The length of the CDR3 is 14 residues. The DNA of the CDR3 is TGTGCCAGCACCCAACAGGGGGCTAGTTCACCCCTCCACTTT. Protein sequence: CASTQQGASSPLHF. Drawing the rest from reference TRBV28 and TRBJ1-6, the complete variable domain is DVKVTQSSRYLVKRTGEKVFLECVQDMDHENMFWYRQDPGLGLRLIYFSYDVKMKEKGDIPEGYSVSREKKERFSLILESASTNQTSMYLCASTQQGASSPLHFGNGTRLTVT.

The genes are TRBV6-5 and TRBJ2-1; 9 bases are a match to TRBD2. This CDR3 is built from 15 residues. Germline V gene data show CDR1 as MNHEY and CDR2 as SVGAGI. Trimming removed 3 bases from V and 6 bases from J; junction bases left unmatched: 6. The CDR3 nucleotides are TGTGCCAGCAGTTATAGCGGGGGATCTCGCAATGAGCAGTTCTTC. Translation gives CASSYSGGSRNEQFF.

Turning to this clone: This is likely an artifact of a read error, given a far larger clone one base away. The gene calls are TRBV28 and TRBJ1-1; D uncertain. The CDR3 is 11 amino acids. CDR1 and CDR2 (germline): MDHEN, SYDVKM. Trimming took off 7 bases at V and 1 base at J, with 4 bases between the two ends. CDR3 DNA: TGTGCCAGCACGGGGAACACTGAAGCTTTCTTT. This encodes CASTGNTEAFF. The whole variable domain, remainder taken from reference TRBV28 and TRBJ1-1, is DVKVTQSSRYLVKRTGEKVFLECVQDMDHENMFWYRQDPGLGLRLIYFSYDVKMKEKGDIPEGYSVSREKKERFSLILESASTNQTSMYLCASTGNTEAFFGQGTRLTVV.

The chain is built from TRBV5-6 and TRBJ1-3, with a possible D match to TRBD1 (5 bases). Deletions cut 1 base from V and 6 bases from J, with 17 bases between. This CDR3 has 16 amino acids. Germline CDR1 is SGHDT and CDR2 is YYEEEE. CDR3 loop: CASSLNNWQGTNTIYF. In nucleotides, the CDR3 is TGTGCCAGCAGCTTGAATAACTGGCAGGGTACAAACACCATATATTTT.

V and J are TRBV5-4 and TRBJ1-5; D might be TRBD1 (5 bases). V lost 2 bases and J lost 6, with 12 bases in between. The CDR3 runs to 14 residues. Germline V lookup: CDR1 SGHNT, CDR2 YYREEE (reference sequence). CDR3 residues: CASSLDPGGQPQHF. The CDR3 region has the DNA TGTGCCAGCAGCTTAGACCCGGGGGGTCAGCCCCAGCATTTT.

The V gene is TRBV28, the J gene TRBJ1-5, with a weak D call TRBD1 (6 bases). Germline CDR1 MDHEN, CDR2 SYDVKM. The CDR3 covers 15 residues. V dropped 5 bases and J dropped 2 bases, with 13 bases sitting between them. In DNA form, the CDR3 reads TGTGCCAGCAGTCCTAGTCAGGGGCGCAATCAGCCCCAGCATTTT. Translating it yields CASSPSQGRNQPQHF.

V and J are TRBV19 and TRBJ2-5; the match to TRBD1 covers 8 bases. The CDR3 extends over 16 amino acids. The germline gives CDR1 LNHDA, CDR2 SQIVND (reference sequence). V trimming: 6 bases; J trimming: 3 bases; junction bases outside the gene matches: 12. CDR3 DNA: TGTGCCAGTAGCCGGACAGGGTATGGGTCCGAAGAGACCCAGTACTTC. Its protein product is CASSRTGYGSEETQYF.

V gene TRBV7-2 combines with J gene TRBJ2-1, with 11 positions matching TRBD2. Germline values: CDR1 SGHTA, CDR2 FQGNSA. The CDR3 is 17 residues long. The V and J ends lost 1 base and 6 bases, in that order; junction bases with no gene match: 8. The CDR3 reads CASSLGALAGGLNEQFF. The CDR3 coding sequence is TGTGCCAGCAGCTTAGGGGCTCTAGCGGGGGGACTCAATGAGCAGTTCTTC.

This chain links TRBV3-1 (or the pseudogene TRBV3-2) with TRBJ1-1; D is uncertain. Germline V lookup: CDR1 LGHDT, CDR2 YNNKEL (reference sequence). V lost 6 bases to trimming and J lost 1 base, with 9 bases between them. This CDR3 is 13 amino acids long. The CDR3 spells CASRPTANTEAFF. DNA for the CDR3: TGTGCCAGCAGACCAACAGCGAACACTGAAGCTTTCTTT.

The gene calls are TRBV2 and TRBJ2-1; 9 positions agree with TRBD2. The CDR3 spans 18 residues. V shed 6 bases and J 7 bases; nucleotides not matched to a gene: 19. Per germline, CDR1 SNHLY and CDR2 FYNNEI. The chain's CDR3 is CASSPTRTRRGGGNEQFF. CDR3 nucleotide sequence: TGTGCCAGCAGCCCTACCCGAACTCGGCGGGGGGGAGGAAATGAGCAGTTCTTC. Using reference TRBV2 and TRBJ2-1 for the parts outside the CDR3, the full variable domain is EPEVTQTPSHQVTQMGQEVILRCVPISNHLYFYWYRQILGQKVEFLVSFYNNEISEKSEIFDDQFSVERPDGSNFTLKIRSTKLEDSAMYFCASSPTRTRRGGGNEQFFGPGTRLTVL.